Listed below are T cell receptor beta chains from one sample, sequenced in a study of PD-L1 blockade in urothelial cancer. Some clones are missing from TCRdb's copy, which holds only in-frame ones; the method was immunoSEQ multiplex PCR. The sample shows tens of thousands of clones, approximately 86% of them seen only once. This material consisted of PBMCs, taken around atezolizumab (anti-PD-L1) treatment. The source is a man between 60 and 75 years old with urothelial cancer. The CDR3 runs from the conserved cysteine through the conserved F or W. D genes are given only for firm matches. Expanded clones are given a class, and other clones once, few, many or no size at all.

V	D	size	J	DNA	CDR3
TRBV5-1	NA	NA	TRBJ1-1	TGCGCCAGCAGCCCGGTTGGGGGCCGGACAGTGAGTGTAGCTGAAGCTTTCTTT	CASSPVGGRTVSVAEAFF
TRBV5-4	TRBD2	NA	TRBJ2-5	TGTGCCAGCAGCTTGGCTAGCGGGGAGCAAGAGACCCAGTACTTC	CASSLASGEQETQYF
TRBV9	NA	once	TRBJ2-1	TGTGCCAGCAGCTTCCAGGGATTTGAGCAGTTCTTC	CASSFQGFEQFF
TRBV5-1	TRBD2	NA	TRBJ2-5	TGCGCCAGCAGGCTAGCGGGGGAAGAGACCCAGTACTTC	CASRLAGEETQYF
TRBV7-2	NA	once	TRBJ1-4	TGTGCCAGCAGCTTAGGATCAATGGGTGTAGCTGAAAAACTGTTTTTT	CASSLGSMGVAEKLFF
TRBV7-9	NA	once	TRBJ2-2	TGTGCCAGCAGCCCTTCGGGTTCTGTGACCGGGGAGCTGTTTTTT	CASSPSGSVTGELFF
TRBV21-1	NA	NA	TRBJ2-3	TGTGCCAGCAGCTTTCTCACGGAGGTTTTAGATACGCAGTATTTT	CASSFLTEVLDTQYF
TRBV6-6	TRBD1	few	TRBJ2-7	TGTGCCAGCAACATACAGGGGGCTAGGGAAGGGCAGTACTTC	CASNIQGAREGQYF
TRBV19	NA	NA	TRBJ2-5	TGTGCCAGTAGTATAGGGCAGGCAGAGACCCAGTACTTC	CASSIGQAETQYF
TRBV28	NA	NA	TRBJ2-7	TGTGCCAGCGGGCCACCCGAAGCCTACGAGCAGTACTTC	CASGPPEAYEQYF
TRBV30	TRBD1	once	TRBJ1-2	TGTGCCTGCAATCGGGACAGGGAAAAGTATGGCTACACCTTC	CACNRDREKYGYTF
TRBV6-5	NA	NA	TRBJ2-2	TGTGCCAGCAGTTACTCGGGGCGGGGAACCGGGGAGCTGTTTTTT	CASSYSGRGTGELFF
TRBV5-1	NA	NA	TRBJ1-1	TGCGCCAGCAGCTCGTCGGGGGGTTTTGAAGCTTTCTTT	CASSSSGGFEAFF
TRBV2	NA	NA	TRBJ1-4	TGTGCCAGCAGTGAAGGGCATACAACTGAAAAACTGTTTTTT	CASSEGHTTEKLFF
TRBV10-3	NA	NA	TRBJ1-1	TGTGCCATCGGGCAGGGGAGAAGGAACACTGAAGCTTTCTTT	CAIGQGRRNTEAFF